A selection of T cell receptor beta chains follows, all from one sample in a study of PD-1 blockade in classical Hodgkin lymphoma. This table comes from immunoSEQ multiplex PCR, and its TCRdb copy is limited to in-frame clones, with some not included. Of around 23,000 clones listed, roughly 84% are singletons. The sample here was CD4+ T cells from blood, taken at baseline. Receptors originate from a human donor with classical Hodgkin lymphoma. Both conserved end residues are part of each CDR3. D genes are given only for firm matches. Clone size is stated in some rows and not others, as once, few, many or a class when expanded.

clone_size j_call v_call d_call cdr3_aa cdr3_nt
NA TRBJ2-6 TRBV19 NA CASRALGVVRANVLTF TGTGCCAGTAGAGCGCTGGGGGTAGTAAGGGCCAACGTCCTGACTTTC
NA TRBJ1-1 TRBV7-9 NA CASSLTDANTEAFF TGTGCCAGCAGCTTAACAGACGCGAACACTGAAGCTTTCTTT
NA TRBJ2-2 TRBV27 TRBD1 CASKTGPGELFF TGTGCCAGCAAGACAGGGCCCGGGGAGCTGTTTTTT
NA TRBJ1-6 TRBV7-9 TRBD1 CASSLGGQTNSPLHF TGTGCCAGCAGCTTAGGGGGACAGACAAATTCACCCCTCCACTTT
once TRBJ1-3 TRBV4-3 NA CASSQALWGSSGNTIYF TGCGCCAGCAGCCAAGCGTTATGGGGGAGCTCTGGAAACACCATATATTTT
NA TRBJ1-2 TRBV7-2 NA CASSLGTAEASYGYTF TGTGCCAGCAGCTTGGGAACGGCGGAAGCCTCCTATGGCTACACCTTC
NA TRBJ2-7 TRBV7-2 NA CASSLEPGQTWGQYF TGTGCCAGCAGCTTAGAGCCCGGCCAGACCTGGGGGCAGTACTTC
NA TRBJ1-2 TRBV19 TRBD1 CASSTDRFYGYTF TGTGCCAGTAGTACGGACAGGTTCTATGGCTACACCTTC
NA TRBJ1-2 TRBV7-9 TRBD1 CASRRETGDYGYTF TGTGCCAGCAGGCGCGAGACAGGGGACTATGGCTACACCTTC
NA TRBJ2-1 TRBV11-3 NA CASSSLGAPDSRISEQFF TGTGCCAGCAGCTCCCTTGGGGCTCCCGACTCAAGGATCAGTGAGCAGTTCTTC
NA TRBJ2-7 TRBV11-3 NA CASSFSESYEQYF TGTGCCAGCAGCTTCAGCGAGTCCTACGAGCAGTACTTC
NA TRBJ2-7 TRBV2 NA CASRLGSGTYEQYF TGTGCCAGCAGACTGGGCTCAGGCACCTACGAGCAGTACTTC
NA TRBJ2-2 TRBV4-3 NA CASSQVAPGELFF TGCGCCAGCAGCCAAGTGGCGCCCGGGGAGCTGTTTTTT
NA TRBJ2-7 TRBV6-1 NA CASSVGRDYEQYF TGTGCCAGCAGTGTAGGCAGGGATTACGAGCAGTACTTC
NA TRBJ2-5 TRBV19 NA CASSTPGPQYF TGTGCCAGTAGTACACCGGGACCTCAGTACTTC
NA TRBJ2-5 TRBV5-1 NA CASNFGGSVEETQYF TGCGCCAGCAACTTTGGGGGGTCTGTCGAAGAGACCCAGTACTTC
NA TRBJ2-7 TRBV5-1 NA CASSLSSQSYYEQYF TGCGCCAGCAGCTTGTCCAGCCAATCGTACTACGAGCAGTACTTC
once TRBJ1-2 TRBV11-3 NA CASSLGYTTSGYTF TGTGCCAGCAGCTTAGGTTACACGACATCTGGCTACACCTTC
NA TRBJ1-2 TRBV19 NA CASSYDYGYTF TGTGCCAGTAGTTACGATTATGGCTACACCTTC
NA TRBJ2-3 TRBV9 TRBD1 CASSVTTGADTQYF TGTGCCAGCAGCGTTACCACAGGGGCGGATACGCAGTATTTT
once TRBJ1-5 TRBV19 NA CASTQVGHNQPQHF TGTGCCAGTACCCAAGTGGGTCACAATCAGCCCCAGCATTTT
NA TRBJ1-4 TRBV6-6 TRBD1 CASRSLTGGLNEKLFF TGTGCCAGCAGATCCCTTACAGGGGGGCTTAATGAAAAACTGTTTTTT
NA TRBJ1-6 TRBV2 NA CARKKGEGNYSPLHF TGTGCCAGAAAAAAAGGAGAGGGGAATTATTCACCCCTCCACTTT
NA TRBJ1-1 TRBV7-9 NA CASSLQGPNTEAFF TGTGCCAGCAGCTTACAGGGCCCGAACACTGAAGCTTTCTTT
NA TRBJ2-2 TRBV9 NA CASRGPNTGELFF TGTGCCAGCAGGGGGCCGAACACCGGGGAGCTGTTTTTT
NA TRBJ2-7 TRBV5-1 NA CASSDAYEQYF TGCGCCAGCAGCGATGCCTACGAGCAGTACTTC
NA TRBJ1-1 TRBV6-5 NA CASSYWGGLGEAFF TGTGCCAGCAGTTACTGGGGGGGGCTTGGCGAAGCTTTCTTT
NA TRBJ2-5 TRBV4-3 NA CASSQGNRVGQETQYF TGCGCCAGCAGCCAAGGGAACAGGGTAGGACAAGAGACCCAGTACTTC
NA TRBJ2-1 TRBV2 NA CASSGRTFNNEQFF TGTGCCAGCAGTGGTCGGACATTTAACAATGAGCAGTTCTTC
NA TRBJ1-2 TRBV6-6 NA CASMPRSGGGGYTF TGTGCCAGCATGCCCCGAAGCGGGGGAGGCGGCTACACCTTC
NA TRBJ2-5 TRBV30 TRBD2 CASISGGIGETQYF TGTGCCTCAATATCGGGGGGAATAGGAGAGACCCAGTACTTC
NA TRBJ2-5 TRBV7-7 TRBD2 CASSLGLAGVAGETQYF TGTGCTAGCAGCTTAGGACTAGCGGGTGTGGCAGGCGAGACCCAGTACTTC
NA TRBJ2-3 TRBV30 NA CAWNSGGPDTQYF TGTGCCTGGAATTCTGGGGGTCCAGATACGCAGTATTTT
NA TRBJ2-7 TRBV19 NA CASSTTGDSPPYEQYF TGTGCCAGTAGTACCACAGGGGACTCCCCGCCCTACGAGCAGTACTTC
NA TRBJ1-5 TRBV4-3 NA CASSQVFPQGGFVGSNQPQHF TGCGCCAGCAGCCAAGTCTTCCCGCAGGGCGGGTTTGTAGGAAGCAATCAGCCCCAGCATTTT
NA TRBJ2-2 TRBV2 TRBD1 CASRDRGLNTGELFF TGTGCCAGCAGGGACAGGGGGCTGAACACCGGGGAGCTGTTTTTT
NA TRBJ1-2 TRBV18 NA CASSPNQAEGYTF TGTGCCAGCTCACCAAACCAGGCGGAGGGCTACACCTTC